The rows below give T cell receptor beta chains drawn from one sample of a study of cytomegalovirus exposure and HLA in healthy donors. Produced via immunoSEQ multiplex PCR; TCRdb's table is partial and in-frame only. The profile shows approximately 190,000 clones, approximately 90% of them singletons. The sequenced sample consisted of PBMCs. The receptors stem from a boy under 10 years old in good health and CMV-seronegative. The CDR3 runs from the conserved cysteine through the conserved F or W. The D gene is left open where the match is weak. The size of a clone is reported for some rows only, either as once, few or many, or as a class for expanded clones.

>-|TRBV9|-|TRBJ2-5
TGTGCCAGCAGCGTACGGCCAGGGCAAGAGACCCAGTACTTC
CASSVRPGQETQYF
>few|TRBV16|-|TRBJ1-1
TGTGCCAGCAGCCAATCCCCGACAGATGAAGCTTTCTTT
CASSQSPTDEAFF
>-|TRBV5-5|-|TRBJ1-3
TGTGCCAGCAGCTTCCGGGAAGGCCTTTCTGGAAACACCATATATTTT
CASSFREGLSGNTIYF
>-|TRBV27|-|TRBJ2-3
TGTGCCAGCAGTTCGGGGAGACTTCGCACAGATACGCAGTATTTT
CASSSGRLRTDTQYF
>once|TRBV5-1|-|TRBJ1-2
TGCGCCAGCAGCTCTCTTCAGGGGCCAGATAACTATGGCTACACCTTC
CASSSLQGPDNYGYTF
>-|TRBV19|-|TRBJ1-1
TGTGCCAGTAGTGTCCAACAGGATAATCCTGAAGCTTTCTTT
CASSVQQDNPEAFF
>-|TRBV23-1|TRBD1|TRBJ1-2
TGCGCCAGCAGTCAATCGTGGACAGGGAGCGGCTACACCTTC
CASSQSWTGSGYTF
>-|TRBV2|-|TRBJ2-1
TGTGCCAGCAGTGAGTATACCGGGAATGAGCAGTTCTTC
CASSEYTGNEQFF
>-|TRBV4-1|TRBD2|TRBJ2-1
TGCGCCAGCAGCCAAGATTTGGGTAGCGGGGGACTCCAAAATGGGCAGTTCTTC
CASSQDLGSGGLQNGQFF
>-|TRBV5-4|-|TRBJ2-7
TGTGCCAGCAGCTTGAGGGGGGGAAACTACGAGCAGTACTTC
CASSLRGGNYEQYF
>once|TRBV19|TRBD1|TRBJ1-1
TGTGCCAGCAATACAGGGGCCCGGACTGAAGCTTTCTTT
CASNTGARTEAFF
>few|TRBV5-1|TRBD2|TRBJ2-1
TGCGCCAGCAGCGTTACTAGCGATCCCTACAATGAGCAGTTCTTC
CASSVTSDPYNEQFF
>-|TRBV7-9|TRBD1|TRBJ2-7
TGTGCCAGCAGCCCTCGGGACAGGGCCTACGAGCAGTACTTC
CASSPRDRAYEQYF
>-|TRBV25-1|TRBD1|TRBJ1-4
TGTGCCAGCAGTGGACAGGGGCCGGATTTTGAAAAACTGTTTTTT
CASSGQGPDFEKLFF
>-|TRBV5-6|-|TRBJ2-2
TGTGCCAGCAGCTTCCGTGGAGGGCTCACCGGGGAGCTGTTTTTT
CASSFRGGLTGELFF
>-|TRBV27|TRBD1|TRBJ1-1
TGTGCCAGCAGTTTGGCAGGGGGCGCGGGTAAAGCTTTCTTT
CASSLAGGAGKAFF
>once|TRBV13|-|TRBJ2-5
TGTGCCAGCAGCTTACCCAGAGAGACCCAGTACTTC
CASSLPRETQYF
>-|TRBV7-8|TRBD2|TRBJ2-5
TGTGCCAGCAGCGGGGGAGGGAGACAAGAGACCCAGTACTTC
CASSGGGRQETQYF
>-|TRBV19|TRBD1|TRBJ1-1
TGTGCCAGTAGTCCCCAGGGGGGTATGAACACTGAAGCTTTCTTT
CASSPQGGMNTEAFF
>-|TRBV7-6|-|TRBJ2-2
TGTGCCAGCAGCTCTCCGGGACTCAACACCGGGGAGCTGTTTTTT
CASSSPGLNTGELFF
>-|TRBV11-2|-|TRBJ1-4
TGTGCCAGCAGCTTATTGTGGCCTAATGAAAAACTGTTTTTT
CASSLLWPNEKLFF
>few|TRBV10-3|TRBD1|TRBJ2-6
TGTGCCATCAGTGCTGGGACAGACTTCTCTGGGGCCAACGTCCTGACTTTC
CAISAGTDFSGANVLTF
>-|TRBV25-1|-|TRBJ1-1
TGTGCCAGCATTGGGGAGCGGAACACTGAAGCTTTCTTT
CASIGERNTEAFF
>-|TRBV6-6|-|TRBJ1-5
TGTGCCAGCAGTTACCGCAGGGAACAGCCCCAGCATTTT
CASSYRREQPQHF
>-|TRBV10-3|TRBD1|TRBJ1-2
TGTGCCATCAGTAAGGGACAGGACTATGGCTACACCTTC
CAISKGQDYGYTF
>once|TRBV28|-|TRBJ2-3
TGTGCCAGCAAAAACACCGGCAGCGGCACAGATACGCAGTATTTT
CASKNTGSGTDTQYF
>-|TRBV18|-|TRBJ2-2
TGTGCCAGCTCAATCAAGGGGGTCGGCACCGGGGAGCTGTTTTTT
CASSIKGVGTGELFF
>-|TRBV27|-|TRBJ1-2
TGTGCCAGCAGTTCCCCGAAACAGGGAGCTGGCTACACCTTC
CASSSPKQGAGYTF
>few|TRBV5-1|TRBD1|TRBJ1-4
TGCGCCAGCAGCTTTGACAGGGGAGGAGAAAAACTGTTTTTT
CASSFDRGGEKLFF
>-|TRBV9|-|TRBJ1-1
TGTGCCAGCAGCGCCCCAGGGGACCCTAACACTGAAGCTTTCTTT
CASSAPGDPNTEAFF
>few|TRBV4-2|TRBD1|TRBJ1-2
TGTGCCAGCAGCCAAGATCTGGGGGCCCCCGGACAGGGCAACTATGGCTACACCTTC
CASSQDLGAPGQGNYGYTF
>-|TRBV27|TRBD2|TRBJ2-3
TGTGCCAGCAGTTCGGGACTAGCGGGGGGTGCAGATACGCAGTATTTT
CASSSGLAGGADTQYF
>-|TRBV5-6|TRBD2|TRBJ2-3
TGTGCCAGCAGCGTTAGCGGGGGCGCCACAGATACGCAGTATTTT
CASSVSGGATDTQYF
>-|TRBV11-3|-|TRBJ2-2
TGTGCCAGCAGGAGACTGAGGAACACCGGGGAGCTGTTTTTT
CASRRLRNTGELFF
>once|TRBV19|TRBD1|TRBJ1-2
TGTGCCAGTAGTAAGTTTAGGGACAGAAGGAATGGCTACACCTTC
CASSKFRDRRNGYTF
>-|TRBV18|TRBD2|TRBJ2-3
TGTGCCAGCTCACCACTACTAGCGGGGGGCACAGATACGCAGTATTTT
CASSPLLAGGTDTQYF
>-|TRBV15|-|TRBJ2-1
TGTGCCACCAGCAGAGATTTCTTGGAGGGTCGTTATTTCAATGAGCAGTTCTTC
CATSRDFLEGRYFNEQFF
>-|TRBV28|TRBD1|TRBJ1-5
TGTGCCAGCAGAGGGGACAGGGGGTATTTTCAGCCCCAGCATTTT
CASRGDRGYFQPQHF
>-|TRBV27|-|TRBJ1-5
TGTGCCAGCAGTCCCCGGGCCAACAGGGGCAATCAGCCCCAGCATTTT
CASSPRANRGNQPQHF
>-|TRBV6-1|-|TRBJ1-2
TGTGCCAGCAGCGGACAGCCGGGTGGGGCCTATGGCTACACCTTC
CASSGQPGGAYGYTF
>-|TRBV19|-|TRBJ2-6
TGTGCCAGTAGTGTGGGGACAATCGGGGCCAACGTCCTGACTTTC
CASSVGTIGANVLTF
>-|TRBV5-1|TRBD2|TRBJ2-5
TGCGCCAGCAGCTTCGCTAGCGGGGAAGAGACCCAGTACTTC
CASSFASGEETQYF
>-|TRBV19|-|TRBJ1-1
TGTGCCAGTAGTATTTCCCCAGGGGTAACTGAAGCTTTCTTT
CASSISPGVTEAFF
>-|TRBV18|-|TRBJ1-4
TGTGCCAGCTCCCCCGGGGAAAGGAATGAAAAACTGTTTTTT
CASSPGERNEKLFF
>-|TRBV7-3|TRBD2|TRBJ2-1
TGTGCCAGCAGCGAAGCGGGGAGTGAGCAGTTCTTC
CASSEAGSEQFF
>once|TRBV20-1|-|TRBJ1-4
TGCAGTGCTAGACAGGGGGAAAAACTGTTTTTT
CSARQGEKLFF
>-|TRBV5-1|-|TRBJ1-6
TGCGCCAGCAGCTTGGAGGACAGAAATTCACCCCTCCACTTT
CASSLEDRNSPLHF
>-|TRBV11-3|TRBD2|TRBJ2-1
TGTGCCAGCAGCTTAGTAGGGACTAGCGGGAGCAATGAGCAGTTCTTC
CASSLVGTSGSNEQFF
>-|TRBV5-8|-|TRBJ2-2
TGTGCCAGCAGCTTGGGACACCTACTCACCGGGGAGCTGTTTTTT
CASSLGHLLTGELFF
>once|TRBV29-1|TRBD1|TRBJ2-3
TGCAGCGCTGATCGTGGGACAGGGGTCGATACGCAGTATTTT
CSADRGTGVDTQYF
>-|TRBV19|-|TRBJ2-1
TGTGCCAGTAGTACCGGAGGCAGGACCTACAATGAGCAGTTCTTC
CASSTGGRTYNEQFF
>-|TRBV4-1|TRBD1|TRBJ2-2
TGCGCCAGCAGCCTCCAGGGGGCCGGGGAGCTGTTTTTT
CASSLQGAGELFF
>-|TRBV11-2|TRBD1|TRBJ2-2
TGTGCCAGCAGCCGGTACAGGGGAGTAGCTAACACCGGGGAGCTGTTTTTT
CASSRYRGVANTGELFF
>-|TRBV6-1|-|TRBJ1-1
TGTGCCAGCAGTTCCCGGACGCTCAGGGGCACTGAAGCTTTCTTT
CASSSRTLRGTEAFF
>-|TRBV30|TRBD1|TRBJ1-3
TGTGCCTATCTCCGGGACAGGGCAGTAACGTCCGGAAACACCATATATTTT
CAYLRDRAVTSGNTIYF
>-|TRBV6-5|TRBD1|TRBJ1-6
TGTGCCAGCAGTTGGGGACAGCCTAATTCACCCCTCCACTTT
CASSWGQPNSPLHF
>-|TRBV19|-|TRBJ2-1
TGTGCCAGTAGTATCATCGAGGGCTCCTACAATGAGCAGTTCTTC
CASSIIEGSYNEQFF
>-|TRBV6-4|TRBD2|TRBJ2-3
TGTGCCAGCAGTAGCGGGGGGGCCACAGATACGCAGTATTTT
CASSSGGATDTQYF
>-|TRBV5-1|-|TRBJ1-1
TGCGCCAGCAGCTTACAGCCAGCGAACACTGAAGCTTTCTTT
CASSLQPANTEAFF
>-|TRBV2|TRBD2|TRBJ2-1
TGTGCCAGCAGGTACACTAGCGGGAGTCGATCCTACAATGAGCAGTTCTTC
CASRYTSGSRSYNEQFF